The 15 T cell receptor beta chains below come from one sample, sequenced in a study of T cells expressing NK-cell markers. TCRdb derives one entry per CDR3 protein from the 5' RACE reads, leaving out DNA. This sample's table has 120,000 to 150,000 distinct CDR3 sequences. The sample taken for sequencing was blood T cells: a sorted CD56 or NKG2C T cell subset, CD4+ or CD8+ T cells, or bulk PBMC T cells (not recorded which). The receptors here all came from a man between 18 and 35 years old in good health.

This chain links TRBV6-5 with TRBJ2-5; TCRdb reports TRBD1, a call that lacks DNA to check it against. The CDR3 spans 18 residues. Germline loops: CDR1 MNHEY, CDR2 SVGAGI. CDR3 region: CASSYKGRGSSSAETQYF.

The chain combines TRBV19 with TRBJ2-1; the D gene TCRdb calls, TRBD1, cannot be checked with no DNA. The CDR3 is made up of 13 amino acids. Germline CDR1 reads LNHDA; CDR2 reads SQIVND (reference sequence). The CDR3 here is CASSTGHLNEQFF.

The CDR3 sequence is CASSQGGEPEAFF. The V gene is TRBV14, the J gene TRBJ1-1. Germline CDR1 is SGHDN and CDR2 is FVKESK. The CDR3 totals 13 residues.

CDR3 region: CASSIGRLDNYEQYF. The chain recombines TRBV19 with TRBJ2-7; TCRdb selects TRBD2, and the lack of DNA leaves this call unchecked. Germline CDR1 is LNHDA and CDR2 is SQIVND (reference sequence). This CDR3 is built from 15 residues.

The V call is TRBV4-3, the J call TRBJ2-7; the TCRdb call, TRBD1, lacks DNA for checking. Germline CDR1 is LGHNA and CDR2 is YSLEER. The CDR3 extends over 11 amino acids. This chain's CDR3 is CASSSNGGQYF.

V and J are TRBV15 and TRBJ2-5; TCRdb's D call of TRBD1 is untestable without DNA. CDR1 LNHNV and CDR2 YYDKDF come from the germline V gene (reference sequence). The CDR3 sequence is 16 residues long. The CDR3 loop reads CATSRERQILQETQYF.

V and J are TRBV2 and TRBJ1-5. The germline CDR1 and CDR2 sequences are SNHLY and FYNNEI. The CDR3 spans 14 residues. The CDR3 sequence is CASSLWAGDQPQHF.

The genes are TRBV23-1 and TRBJ2-4; as DNA is missing, the TRBD1 call by TCRdb cannot be tested. TRBV23-1 is an ORF, and what it does is uncertain. This CDR3 has 15 amino acids. The CDR3 loop is CASRQGYGGKNIQYF.

The genes are TRBV12-3 or TRBV12-4 and TRBJ1-1; with no DNA, the TCRdb D assignment of TRBD1 cannot be verified. The CDR3 is 12 amino acids. CDR3 sequence reads: CASTPTGSLAFF.

V and J are TRBV14 and TRBJ1-2; TCRdb picks TRBD1, but there is no DNA to check that call. Germline V gives CDR1 SGHDN, CDR2 FVKESK. The CDR3 has 15 amino acids. CDR3 sequence reads: CASSHPISGPDGYTF.

The CDR3 here is CATSDLRTGEQFF. The rearrangement links TRBV24-1 to TRBJ2-1. This CDR3 is 13 amino acids long. CDR1 and CDR2 from the germline V gene are KGHDR and SFDVKD.

This chain uses TRBV6-5 with TRBJ2-3; TCRdb proposes TRBD2, but this gene call is untestable without DNA. The V gene's germline CDR1 is MNHEY and CDR2 SVGAGI. The CDR3 is made up of 15 amino acids. The CDR3 loop reads CATTAVADFTDTQYF.

The chain is built from TRBV12-3 or TRBV12-4 and TRBJ1-5; absent DNA, TCRdb's TRBD1 call cannot be checked. The CDR3 has 15 amino acids. This chain's CDR3 is CASSWGRELNQPQHF.

J is TRBJ2-2 and V is TRBV29-1. The CDR3 consists of 13 residues. Germline V CDR1 and CDR2: SQVTM, ANQGSEA. CDR3 residues: CSGVRANTGELFF.

The rearrangement uses TRBV4-3 and TRBJ2-5. Germline values: CDR1 LGHNA, CDR2 YSLEER. The CDR3 is made up of 14 amino acids. CDR3 residues: CASSQDNAASRRYF.